This T cell receptor (beta chain) derives from a study of post-analysis software for immune sequencing data. Study as a whole: Courses of disease covered relapsing-remitting, secondary progressive and progressive-relapsing multiple sclerosis.

The TCR beta cDNA libraries carried unique molecular identifiers. Input amounts of roughly 1 to 10 million T cells were used. These gave roughly 0.5 million cDNA molecules, so each molecule approximated one T cell. TCRdb processed the PCR reads anew with MiXCR; each CDR3 protein has one entry. The data contain 650,000 to 900,000 distinct CDR3 sequences, around 46% of them singletons. V was pared by 1 base and J by 0 bases, with 6 bases of the junction left unmatched. This CDR3 is built from 19 residues. Germline-derived CDR1 and CDR2 are LGHDT and YNNKEL (reference sequence). General study findings and limits: The authors found that F measure strongly co-clustered same-batch samples. The normalized Chao1 diversity of multiple sclerosis patients was significantly lower than that of controls. A handful of TRBV segments occurring more often in patients than controls included TRBV5-6, TRBV5-1 and TRBV20-1.

To note about this clonotype: Antigen unknown.

The chain recombines TRBV3-1 with TRBJ2-3, with 14 bases lining up with TRBD2. The source is a girl aged 5-17 years with multiple sclerosis. Input material: blood. The CDR3 DNA reads as TGTGCCAGCAGCCAAGGACCGGGACTAGCGGGAGCTAGCACAGATACGCAGTATTTT. Its translation is CASSQGPGLAGASTDTQYF.